The rows below give T cell receptor beta chains drawn from one sample of a study of blood T cell repertoires in COVID-19. The protocol was immunoSEQ multiplex PCR, while the TCRdb copy is restricted to in-frame clones and leaves out a portion. The sample records 220,000 or so clones, around 84% being singletons. Sequenced input: peripheral blood. The receptors stem from a woman aged 60 to 75 who had recovered from COVID-19. Each CDR3 is given with its conserved first and last residue. A D gene is named only where the DNA matches it firmly. Part of the rows lack a size; the others show once, few, many or a class for expanded clones.

size: NA; V: TRBV5-1; J: TRBJ1-4; D: TRBD1; CDR3: CASSLGDRGTNEKLFF; DNA: TGCGCCAGCAGCTTGGGGGACAGGGGAACTAATGAAAAACTGTTTTTT
size: NA; V: TRBV5-1; J: TRBJ2-2; D: NA; CDR3: CASSFSDRSNTGELFF; DNA: TGCGCCAGCAGCTTTTCGGACAGATCGAACACCGGGGAGCTGTTTTTT
size: NA; V: TRBV4-2; J: TRBJ1-3; D: NA; CDR3: CASSQDRRGYSGNTIYF; DNA: TGTGCCAGCAGCCAAGATAGGAGGGGCTACTCTGGAAACACCATATATTTT
size: NA; V: TRBV23-1; J: TRBJ1-2; D: NA; CDR3: CASSPLDYTF; DNA: TGCGCCAGCAGCCCCCTAGACTACACCTTC
size: NA; V: TRBV5-6; J: TRBJ2-5; D: NA; CDR3: CASSFRSGFQERRETQYF; DNA: TGTGCCAGCAGCTTTCGAAGCGGCTTCCAGGAAAGAAGAGAGACCCAGTACTTC
size: NA; V: TRBV3-1/TRBV3-2; J: TRBJ2-7; D: TRBD1; CDR3: CASSQVSFGDSPIGEQYF; DNA: TGTGCCAGCAGCCAAGTGAGTTTTGGGGACAGCCCAATCGGCGAGCAGTACTTC
size: NA; V: TRBV5-3; J: TRBJ1-1; D: NA; CDR3: CARSPGKYNEAFF; DNA: TGTGCCAGAAGCCCGGGGAAATATAATGAAGCTTTCTTT
size: NA; V: TRBV3-1/TRBV3-2; J: TRBJ1-2; D: NA; CDR3: CASSPPGVLVDGYTF; DNA: TGTGCCAGCAGCCCACCAGGGGTTTTGGTAGATGGCTACACCTTC
size: NA; V: TRBV7-3; J: TRBJ1-2; D: NA; CDR3: CASSLNPRGDYGYTF; DNA: TGTGCCAGCAGCTTAAATCCCCGGGGGGACTATGGCTACACCTTC
size: NA; V: TRBV5-1; J: TRBJ2-5; D: NA; CDR3: CASSLGGQETQYF; DNA: TGCGCCAGCAGCTTGGGCGGGCAAGAGACCCAGTACTTC
size: few; V: TRBV6-4; J: TRBJ2-2; D: TRBD2; CDR3: CASSRSGDTGELFF; DNA: TGTGCCAGCAGTCGTAGCGGGGACACCGGGGAGCTGTTTTTT
size: NA; V: TRBV9; J: TRBJ2-5; D: TRBD1; CDR3: CASSVGQSYQETQYF; DNA: TGTGCCAGCAGCGTGGGACAGTCGTACCAAGAGACCCAGTACTTC
size: NA; V: TRBV7-8; J: TRBJ1-1; D: TRBD1; CDR3: CASSFTGGRGGAEAFF; DNA: TGTGCCAGCAGCTTCACAGGGGGAAGGGGTGGGGCTGAAGCTTTCTTT
size: few; V: TRBV13; J: TRBJ1-6; D: NA; CDR3: CASSSGPGERSPLHF; DNA: TGTGCCAGCAGCTCCGGACCGGGGGAAAGGTCACCCCTCCACTTT
size: once; V: TRBV19; J: TRBJ2-2; D: TRBD1; CDR3: CASSLPGGGELFF; DNA: TGTGCCAGTAGTCTCCCAGGGGGCGGGGAGCTGTTTTTT
size: NA; V: TRBV10-3; J: TRBJ2-7; D: NA; CDR3: CAISESDSYEQYF; DNA: TGTGCCATCAGTGAGTCGGACAGCTACGAGCAGTACTTC
size: once; V: TRBV7-9; J: TRBJ1-1; D: NA; CDR3: CASSSPSEAFF; DNA: TGTGCCAGCAGCTCTCCCAGTGAAGCTTTCTTT
size: NA; V: TRBV28; J: TRBJ1-4; D: NA; CDR3: CASSSQSTNEKLFF; DNA: TGTGCCAGCAGTTCCCAGTCGACTAATGAAAAACTGTTTTTT
size: NA; V: TRBV6-4; J: TRBJ2-3; D: TRBD2; CDR3: CASSDRGDDTQYF; DNA: TGTGCCAGCAGTGACCGGGGGGACGATACGCAGTATTTT
size: NA; V: TRBV19; J: TRBJ1-5; D: TRBD1; CDR3: CASSLGQDSNQPQHF; DNA: TGTGCCAGTAGTCTCGGACAGGACAGCAATCAGCCCCAGCATTTT
size: NA; V: TRBV27; J: TRBJ1-2; D: NA; CDR3: CASSQIRSGLGYTF; DNA: TGTGCCAGCAGTCAGATAAGGTCAGGGCTTGGCTACACCTTC
size: NA; V: TRBV7-9; J: TRBJ2-5; D: TRBD2; CDR3: CASSWTSGAETQYF; DNA: TGTGCCAGCAGCTGGACTAGCGGGGCAGAGACCCAGTACTTC
size: NA; V: TRBV27; J: TRBJ2-7; D: NA; CDR3: CASSLYYEQYF; DNA: TGTGCCAGCAGTCTCTACTACGAGCAGTACTTC
size: NA; V: TRBV2; J: TRBJ2-4; D: NA; CDR3: CASSLGGAQENIQYF; DNA: TGTGCCAGCAGTTTAGGAGGGGCGCAGGAAAACATTCAGTACTTC
size: NA; V: TRBV27; J: TRBJ2-1; D: TRBD1; CDR3: CASSSPGQGIRNEQFF; DNA: TGTGCCAGCAGTTCCCCGGGACAGGGAATTCGAAATGAGCAGTTCTTC
size: NA; V: TRBV4-2; J: TRBJ2-1; D: NA; CDR3: CASSQSTHNEQFF; DNA: TGTGCCAGCAGCCAATCAACTCACAATGAGCAGTTCTTC
size: few; V: TRBV25-1; J: TRBJ2-7; D: TRBD1; CDR3: CASRDRGSYEQYF; DNA: TGTGCCAGCAGGGACAGGGGTTCCTACGAGCAGTACTTC
size: NA; V: TRBV6-2/TRBV6-3; J: TRBJ2-7; D: NA; CDR3: CASSMKSQGKDEQYF; DNA: TGTGCCAGCAGTATGAAAAGTCAGGGGAAAGACGAGCAGTACTTC
size: NA; V: TRBV5-5; J: TRBJ1-5; D: TRBD1; CDR3: CASSRGLTGVTNQPQHF; DNA: TGTGCCAGCAGCCGCGGACTGACAGGGGTAACAAATCAGCCCCAGCATTTT
size: NA; V: TRBV5-1; J: TRBJ1-6; D: TRBD1; CDR3: CASSTGQGGFNSPLHF; DNA: TGCGCCAGCAGCACCGGACAGGGGGGCTTTAATTCACCCCTCCACTTT
size: NA; V: TRBV24-1; J: TRBJ2-3; D: TRBD1; CDR3: CATSDPTGTDTQYF; DNA: TGTGCCACCAGTGATCCGACAGGGACAGATACGCAGTATTTT
size: NA; V: TRBV27; J: TRBJ1-2; D: TRBD1; CDR3: CASSRSFSGTGYYGYTF; DNA: TGTGCCAGCAGCCGATCCTTTTCCGGGACAGGGTACTATGGCTACACCTTC
size: NA; V: TRBV6-1; J: TRBJ1-4; D: TRBD1; CDR3: CASSDRDRGAEKLFF; DNA: TGTGCCAGCAGTGACCGGGACAGGGGCGCTGAAAAACTGTTTTTT
size: NA; V: TRBV19; J: TRBJ1-5; D: NA; CDR3: CASSMRQPRPQHF; DNA: TGTGCCAGTAGTATGAGGCAGCCCCGGCCCCAGCATTTT
size: NA; V: TRBV6-5; J: TRBJ2-7; D: NA; CDR3: CATTDTFYEQYF; DNA: TGTGCCACCACGGACACTTTCTACGAGCAGTACTTC
size: NA; V: TRBV7-3; J: TRBJ2-1; D: NA; CDR3: CASSLRGGGYNEQFF; DNA: TGTGCCAGCAGCTTACGGGGAGGGGGATACAATGAGCAGTTCTTC
size: NA; V: TRBV5-1; J: TRBJ2-7; D: TRBD1; CDR3: CASSDGQGAHEQYF; DNA: TGCGCCAGCAGCGACGGACAGGGGGCTCACGAGCAGTACTTC
size: NA; V: TRBV5-1; J: TRBJ2-7; D: NA; CDR3: CASSLGVGGDYEQYF; DNA: TGCGCCAGCAGCTTGGGCGTAGGGGGGGACTACGAGCAGTACTTC
size: NA; V: TRBV27; J: TRBJ1-1; D: NA; CDR3: CASGRPPAAGTEAFF; DNA: TGTGCCAGCGGACGACCCCCCGCGGCGGGAACTGAAGCTTTCTTT